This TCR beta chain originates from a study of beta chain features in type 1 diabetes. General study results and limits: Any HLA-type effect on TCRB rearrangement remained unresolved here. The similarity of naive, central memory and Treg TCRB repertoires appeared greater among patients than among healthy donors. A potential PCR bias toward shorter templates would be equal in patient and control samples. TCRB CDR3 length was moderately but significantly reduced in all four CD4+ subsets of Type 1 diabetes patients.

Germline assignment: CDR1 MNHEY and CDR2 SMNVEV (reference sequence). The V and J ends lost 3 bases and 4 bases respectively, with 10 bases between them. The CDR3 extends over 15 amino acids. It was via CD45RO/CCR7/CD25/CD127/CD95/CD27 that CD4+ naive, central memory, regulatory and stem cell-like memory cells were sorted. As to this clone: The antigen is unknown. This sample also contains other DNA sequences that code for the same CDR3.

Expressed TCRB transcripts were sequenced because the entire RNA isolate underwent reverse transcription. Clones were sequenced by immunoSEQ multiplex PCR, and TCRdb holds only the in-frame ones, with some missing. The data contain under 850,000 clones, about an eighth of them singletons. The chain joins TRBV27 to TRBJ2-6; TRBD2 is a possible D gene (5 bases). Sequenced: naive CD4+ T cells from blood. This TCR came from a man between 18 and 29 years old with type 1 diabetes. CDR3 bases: TGTGCCAGCAGTTTTGGGAGTTCGGGGGCCAACGTCCTGACTTTC. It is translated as CASSFGSSGANVLTF.